What follows are 13 T cell receptor beta chains derived from one specimen sequenced in a study of vaccination effects on CD4 cells after COVID-19. What these receptors recognize is not known. Sequencing was preceded by expansion of antigen-specific CD4+ T cells with viral peptide pools in the ViraFEST assay. Investigators separated out CD4+ T cells once around 11 days of culture had passed. People in the vaccine group had not been infected with SARS-CoV-2 before, and their nucleocapsid antibodies were negative. Some clones are missing from TCRdb's copy, which holds only in-frame ones; the method was immunoSEQ multiplex PCR. Of 20,000 to 25,000 clones in the sample, 73% are singletons; the top ten hold roughly 5%. Here the sequenced sample was CD4+ T cells from PBMCs cultured with SARS-CoV-2 spike peptides, taken before COVID-19 vaccination. The receptors derive from a human donor who received a COVID-19 vaccine.

The chain combines TRBV6-7 with TRBJ2-2; perhaps TRBD2 as D (6 bases). TRBV6-7 is reported as an ORF; its role is uncertain. Trimming left V 2 bases short and J 5 bases short, with 18 bases between. The CDR3 consists of 17 residues. This CDR3 reads CASSYGSRECRTGELFF. CDR3 nucleotides: TGTGCCAGCAGTTACGGTTCTCGGGAGTGCCGGACCGGGGAGCTGTTTTTT.

The chain employs TRBV7-6 and TRBJ2-2; 11 positions agree with TRBD1. Trimming removed 6 bases from V and 3 bases from J; junction bases left unmatched: 12. The CDR3 length is 18 residues. CDR1 SGHVS and CDR2 FNYEAQ come from the germline V gene. Written as DNA, the CDR3 is TGTGCCAGCAGTCTCGAAGTGGCGGGACAGGGGGACACCGGGGAGCTGTTTTTT. This gives the protein CASSLEVAGQGDTGELFF. The variable domain in full, completed from reference TRBV7-6 and TRBJ2-2, reads GAGVSQSPRYKVTKRGQDVALRCDPISGHVSLYWYRQALGQGPEFLTYFNYEAQQDKSGLPNDRFSAERPEGSISTLTIQRTEQRDSAMYRCASSLEVAGQGDTGELFFGEGSRLTVL.

The chain employs TRBV4-1 and TRBJ2-7; tentatively, D is TRBD1 or TRBD2 (5 bases each). The CDR3 covers 14 residues. V was pared by 8 bases and J by 6 bases, with 20 bases between. Germline V lookup: CDR1 MGHRA, CDR2 YSYEKL. Here the CDR3 DNA reads TGCGCCAGCGGGGACCCCAGCCGGACCCGCGAGCAGTACTTC. Translated: CASGDPSRTREQYF.

This clone occurred a few times. This chain joins TRBV5-6 and TRBJ1-1, with D perhaps TRBD1 (6 bases). There are 13 residues in the CDR3. Germline V lookup: CDR1 SGHDT, CDR2 YYEEEE. V lost 4 bases and J lost 7, with 14 bases in between. The CDR3 DNA sequence: TGTGCCAGCAGCCACAGGGTGGCGTATGAAGCTTTCTTT. Residues: CASSHRVAYEAFF.

The chain links TRBV5-1 to TRBJ2-5; D gene uncertain. The germline V gene has CDR1 SGHRS and CDR2 YFSETQ. The CDR3 runs 13 residues. V was pared by 1 base and J by 0 bases, with 4 bases between. The CDR3 loop reads CASSLQDQETQYF. In DNA, the CDR3 is TGCGCCAGCAGCTTGCAGGACCAAGAGACCCAGTACTTC.

J is TRBJ2-3 and V is TRBV5-4; the match to TRBD2 covers 12 bases. V dropped 4 bases and J dropped 1; count of bases not matched to a gene: 4. The CDR3 is 16 amino acids. CDR1 and CDR2 (germline): SGHNT, YYREEE (reference sequence). CDR3 region: CASSLRTSGGTDTQYF. The CDR3 coding sequence is TGTGCCAGCAGCCTAAGGACTAGCGGGGGCACAGATACGCAGTATTTT.

The chain has TRBV28 and TRBJ1-1; D unclear. Trimming cost V 4 bases and J 0 bases, with 6 bases left between them. This CDR3 has 13 residues. Germline values: CDR1 MDHEN, CDR2 SYDVKM. The CDR3 protein is CASSSGLNTEAFF. CDR3 nucleotide sequence: TGTGCCAGCAGTTCCGGCCTGAACACTGAAGCTTTCTTT.

The gene calls are TRBV10-3 and TRBJ1-2, with a weak D call TRBD1 (6 bases). Germline assignment: CDR1 ENHRY and CDR2 SYGVKD. Deletions cut 7 bases from V and 5 bases from J, with 14 bases between. CDR3 size: 13 residues. CDR3 region: CAITVDRQYGYTF. The CDR3 DNA follows: TGTGCCATCACTGTGGACAGACAGTATGGCTACACCTTC.

The V and J genes are TRBV11-3 and TRBJ2-1; D assignment may be TRBD1 or TRBD2 (6 bases each). This CDR3 has 14 amino acids. Trimming shortened V by 5 bases and J by 8 bases, and 16 bases separated the two germline ends. Germline values: CDR1 SGHNT, CDR2 YENEEA. The CDR3: CASSIGAGGYEQFF. The CDR3 DNA follows: TGTGCCAGCAGCATAGGGGCCGGGGGCTATGAGCAGTTCTTC.

This clone has more than one count but fewer than ten. This rearrangement joins TRBV5-1 to TRBJ2-7; possibly TRBD2 for D (5 bases). Germline-derived CDR1 and CDR2 are SGHRS and YFSETQ. V shed 6 bases and J shed 2 bases, with 12 bases lying between them. The CDR3 consists of 13 residues. This chain's CDR3 is CASKMSGTYEQYF. CDR3 in DNA: TGCGCCAGCAAAATGAGCGGTACCTACGAGCAGTACTTC.

The genes are TRBV6-5 and TRBJ1-2, with D perhaps matching TRBD1 (6 bases). Trimming shortened V by 2 bases and J by 8 bases, and 21 bases separated the two germline ends. Germline V gene lookup returns CDR1 MNHEY and CDR2 SVGAGI. The CDR3 extends over 16 amino acids. The CDR3 nucleotides are TGTGCCAGCAGTTACGGGGGGGCAGAGGCCTACCGGGGCTACACCTTC. Encoded protein: CASSYGGAEAYRGYTF.

The rearrangement joins TRBV12-3 or TRBV12-4 to TRBJ1-6; D might be TRBD1 (5 bases). The CDR3 has 13 amino acids. Trimming cost V 5 bases and J 8 bases, with 10 bases left between them. The CDR3 loop reads CASSPGTYSPLHF. CDR3 nucleotide sequence: TGTGCCAGCAGTCCCGGGACCTATTCACCCCTCCACTTT.

The genes are TRBV19 and TRBJ1-5; D is ambiguous. Trimming shortened V by 5 bases and J by 9 bases, and 20 bases separated the two germline ends. The germline gives CDR1 LNHDA, CDR2 SQIVND (reference sequence). This CDR3 has 15 residues. DNA for the CDR3: TGTGCCAGTAGTCCCTTGGTACTTGGGTCGTCGCCCCAGCATTTT. It specifies CASSPLVLGSSPQHF. The full variable domain, its missing parts supplied by reference TRBV19 and TRBJ1-5, is DGGITQSPKYLFRKEGQNVTLSCEQNLNHDAMYWYRQDPGQGLRLIYYSQIVNDFQKGDIAEGYSVSREKKESFPLTVTSAQKNPTAFYLCASSPLVLGSSPQHFGDGTRLSIL.